This T cell receptor (beta chain) was captured in a study of blood T cell repertoires in COVID-19 (dated by TCRdb to the early 2020s). In the study overall: The collaborator samples originated in the United States, Italy and Spain and spanned the acute and convalescent phases of COVID-19. The prospective study material was composed of cDNA or gDNA derived from T cells, B-cell-depleted T cells, or PBMCs. Subjects who had been exposed to COVID-19, were actively infected with it, or had recovered from it provided the deeply sampled blood TCRbeta repertoires that made up the dataset. The repertoires were released in a freely available public database intended as a resource for research on the immune response to SARS-CoV-2. Samples came from the ongoing ImmuneRACE study (first 160 participants) plus 1,254 subjects from 6 global collaborators. Sample metadata almost always included a de-identified subject ID, COVID-19 status, age in years and sex. Where HLA class I and class II types were available, the types were taken from metadata supplied by the sample provider, not from assay-based typing. General findings and caveats noted by the study authors: The amount of clinical and demographic metadata varied by source and participant and was provided uncurated.

In regard to this clone: Its antigen target is currently unknown. The input lacks base qualities; no much larger clone sits a single base away.

In Seattle, one collaborating source enrolled patients while the infection was active and tracked those patients longitudinally over the course of disease. The collaborating institutions used their own protocols to collect whole blood in K2EDTA tubes. For TCRbeta analysis, collaborators shipped samples in one of three forms: frozen whole blood, isolated PBMCs, or DNA extracted from either of those sample types. The immunoSEQ Assay, a bias-controlled multiplex PCR, was used to amplify TCRbeta CDR3 regions from genomic DNA. As for the authors' bioinformatics: The number of nucleated cells in each sample was estimated by amplification of reference gene primers within the assay. Sequence reads were collapsed and filtered to measure the absolute abundance of every unique TCRbeta CDR3 rearrangement. For each sample, productive Simpson clonality was calculated as the square root of Simpson's diversity index across productive rearrangements. TCRdb took over this immuneACCESS table, retaining in-frame rearrangements with V and J assigned. Such tables are incomplete; in checked studies, under half of the missing clones stem from an unresolved V gene, and the remainder is unexplained. V and J calls and clone size are copied from that table; D and trimming were computed from the DNA. Recorded for this sample are roughly 180,000 clones; 75% to 90% of them occurred a single time. The ten most abundant clones make up 6.5% to 7.5% of the sample.

V loses 5 bases of germline sequence and J loses 10 bases, and the interval between the two ends is 15 bases. CDR1 and CDR2 are read off the germline V gene (reference sequence) as LNHDA and SQIVND. The CDR3, cysteine through phenylalanine, is 12 amino acids long. Only CDR3 DNA remains: 36 bases, in frame from the first base. The TCR originated in a woman aged 40 to 50 with COVID-19, enrolled during active disease. The sample consisted of peripheral blood. This chain is built from TRBV19 and TRBJ2-7; perhaps TRBD1 is the D gene, with 6 bases matching. The CDR3 protein is CASSPDRNGQYF. The DNA reads as follows: TGTGCCAGTAGTCCAGACAGGAACGGCCAGTACTTC.